Below, one T cell receptor (beta chain) is given with its context. This clone qualifies as medium-sized (0.01 to 0.1%). Its target antigen remains unknown. No quality values exist for individual bases; no much larger clone is one base distant. Genomic DNA was isolated from the sorted cells so that the TCRbeta CDR3 region could be sequenced. The immunoSEQ Assay was used for sequencing of TCRbeta CDR3 regions. Not all clones reach the TCRdb copy of this immuneACCESS table, which keeps in-frame sequences only. Checked studies attribute under half of the gap to unresolved V genes and leave the rest unexplained. The sample records fewer than 60,000 clones, around 87% of which are singletons. The ten largest clones add up to under 2% of the sample. This sample is drawn from a study of OX40 agonist ivuxolimab in advanced cancers. About the study as a whole: Ivuxolimab, which targeted the costimulatory receptor OX40 (CD134), was an agonistic, fully human IgG2 monoclonal antibody. Intravenous ivuxolimab was administered to patients every 2 weeks at six dose levels: 0.01, 0.1, 0.3, 1.5, 3 and 10 mg/kg. Of the approximately 50 dose-escalation patients, hepatocellular carcinoma was present in roughly 19, melanoma in approximately 15, renal cell carcinoma in 9 and head and neck cancer in 9. A male proportion of roughly 80% and a mean age of around 60 years, ranging from about 20 to 79, were recorded for the dose-escalation cohort. Prior anti-PD-1, anti-PD-L1 or anti-CTLA-4 therapy was permitted, and checkpoint inhibitors had been received by less than 45% of dose-escalation patients. Partial responses were achieved by three dose-escalation patients, of whom one had hepatocellular carcinoma and two had cutaneous melanoma. The point of sequencing TCRbeta in the periphery was to test whether ivuxolimab changed TCR sequence diversity and drove clonal T-cell expansion. The paper describes the monotherapy dose-escalation part (N = 52 patients) of the phase I trial of ivuxolimab. On the study overall, not on this receptor specifically: At doses of 0.1 to 3.0 mg/kg, clonal expansion of both CD4+ and CD8+ T cells in blood was seen between baseline and week 6. Antigen specificity was not determined for the clonally expanded peripheral T cells. After ivuxolimab, expanded clones were on average more numerous among CD8+ T cells than among CD4+ T cells. Partial responders in the 0.1-3.0 mg/kg groups had among the lowest normalized peripheral clonal expansion, especially among CD8+ T cells. Low levels of normalized T-cell clonal expansion were also shown by some nonresponding patients.

The trial excluded patients who had a history of autoimmune disease or who were on systemic immunosuppression. Peripheral blood for TCR sequencing was drawn from every dose cohort at baseline, at cycle 4 day 1 and at cycle 7 day 1. The samples were drawn from a first-in-human, open-label, multicenter phase I dose-escalation trial of ivuxolimab. Adults with locally advanced or metastatic melanoma, renal cell carcinoma, hepatocellular carcinoma or head and neck squamous cell carcinoma were enrolled in the trial. Before TCR sequencing, CD4+ T cells and CD8+ T cells from peripheral blood were sorted into separate populations. The CDR3 starts with the cysteine, ends with the phenylalanine, and has 15 residues. Of all the DNA, just the CDR3 is kept, 45 bases in frame from base 1. CDR1 is given as WNHNN and CDR2 as SYGVQD, both from the germline V gene (reference sequence). V trim: 6 bases; J trim: 0 bases; unmatched bases: 5.

This sequence originates from an adult with an advanced solid tumor such as melanoma, head and neck, liver or kidney cancer. The sample in question was CD4+ or CD8+ T cells sorted from blood, obtained in a trial of the OX40 agonist ivuxolimab. This chain is built from TRBV10-1 and TRBJ2-1, with 7 junctional bases fitting TRBD2. The DNA reads as follows: TGCGCCAGCAGCAAGCGGGATAGCTCCTACAATGAGCAGTTCTTC. The translation is CASSKRDSSYNEQFF.